The 20 T cell receptor beta chains below come from one sample, sequenced in a study of T cell responses to AZD1222 COVID-19 vaccine. Only in-frame clones appear in the TCRdb table, and some are missing; sequencing was by immunoSEQ multiplex PCR. This table has some 98,000 clones, 88% appearing once. Specimen: peripheral blood, collected 28 days after the second AZD1222 dose. The receptors here all came from an adult who received the AZD1222 COVID-19 vaccine.

This rearrangement joins TRBV5-1 to TRBJ2-5, with 9 nucleotides matching TRBD2. V gave up 2 bases and J gave up 5 bases; unmatched junction bases: 7. Germline V gene sequence: CDR1 SGHRS, CDR2 YFSETQ. The CDR3 loop spans 15 amino acids. DNA for the CDR3: TGCGCCAGCAGCTTAATAGCGGGAGTTCAGGAGACCCAGTACTTC. Its protein is CASSLIAGVQETQYF. Full variable domain (outside the CDR3, taken from reference TRBV5-1 and TRBJ2-5): KAGVTQTPRYLIKTRGQQVTLSCSPISGHRSVSWYQQTPGQGLQFLFEYFSETQRNKGNFPGRFSGRQFSNSRSEMNVSTLELGDSALYLCASSLIAGVQETQYFGPGTRLLVL.

The V and J genes are TRBV19 and TRBJ1-5; 7 positions agree with TRBD1. V was pared by 6 bases and J by 3 bases, with 2 bases of the junction left unmatched. This CDR3 comprises 13 residues. Germline V gene sequence: CDR1 LNHDA, CDR2 SQIVND (reference sequence). CDR3 sequence reads: CASSTGDNQPQHF. CDR3 in DNA: TGTGCCAGTAGCACAGGGGACAATCAGCCCCAGCATTTT.

V gene TRBV19 combines with J gene TRBJ2-7; weak D call: TRBD2 (6 bases). The CDR3 sequence is 16 residues long. The germline CDR1 and CDR2 sequences are LNHDA and SQIVND (reference sequence). With 6 bases removed from V and 4 bases from J, the gap between germline ends came to 22 bases. CDR3 in DNA: TGTGCCAGTAGCCTAGAAAAAGGGACTGTGGGATACGAGCAGTACTTC. Its protein product is CASSLEKGTVGYEQYF.

This clone was seen only once. The chain is built from TRBV6-2 or TRBV6-3 and TRBJ2-7; the match to TRBD2 covers 9 bases. V lost 6 bases and J lost 5; bases outside the gene matches: 17. CDR1 and CDR2 (germline): MNHEY, SVGEGT. This CDR3 has 17 amino acids. The chain's CDR3 is CASSPPLAGAPMDEQYF. The CDR3, as DNA: TGTGCCAGCAGCCCCCCCTTAGCGGGAGCCCCTATGGACGAGCAGTACTTC.

The chain uses TRBV5-1 and TRBJ2-1, with D possibly TRBD1 on 6 matching bases. The V gene's germline CDR1 is SGHRS and CDR2 YFSETQ. Trimming stripped 4 bases from V and 4 bases from J, with 12 bases between. This CDR3 region has 14 residues. CDR3 amino acids: CASSEGQNYNEQFF. The CDR3 bases are TGCGCCAGCAGCGAAGGACAGAATTACAATGAGCAGTTCTTC.

The J gene is TRBJ2-3, the V gene TRBV29-1, with D tentatively TRBD1 (7 bases). V gave up 2 bases and J gave up 3 bases, with 9 bases separating them. Germline V gene data show CDR1 as SQVTM and CDR2 as ANQGSEA. CDR3 length: 13 amino acids. The CDR3 loop is CSVEQGGTDTQYF. In nucleotides, the CDR3 is TGCAGCGTTGAACAGGGGGGTACAGATACGCAGTATTTT.

The J gene is TRBJ2-7, the V gene TRBV30, with D perhaps matching TRBD2 (6 bases). V lost 3 bases, J lost 6 bases, and 15 bases lay in between. Per the germline V gene, CDR1 is GTSNPN and CDR2 is SVGIG (reference sequence). This CDR3 contains 13 residues. The CDR3 sequence is CAWRIGRFGEQYF. In DNA, the CDR3 is TGTGCCTGGAGAATTGGGAGGTTCGGCGAGCAGTACTTC.

The rearrangement links TRBV4-1 to TRBJ2-7; 9 bases agree with TRBD2. V lost 1 base, J lost 4 bases, and 14 bases stayed unmatched. This CDR3 comprises 18 residues. Germline V gives CDR1 MGHRA, CDR2 YSYEKL. CDR3 sequence: CASSQGVSSGIFSYEQYF. The CDR3 DNA reads TGCGCCAGCAGCCAAGGAGTATCTAGCGGGATTTTCTCATACGAGCAGTACTTC.

This clone was seen once. The J gene is TRBJ2-5, the V gene TRBV7-9, with D possibly TRBD2 on 5 matching bases. With 1 base removed from V and 3 bases from J, the gap between germline ends came to 9 bases. In germline, CDR1 is SEHNR, CDR2 FQNEAQ (reference sequence). CDR3 length: 14 residues. The CDR3 nucleotides read TGTGCCAGCAGCTTAGAGCGGCCGGAAGAGACCCAGTACTTC. Translating it yields CASSLERPEETQYF.

J is TRBJ2-2 and V is TRBV12-3 or TRBV12-4; D uncertain. This CDR3 contains 12 residues. Trimming took 5 bases from V and 5 from J, leaving 6 bases between them. CDR3 coding DNA: TGTGCCAGCAGTACTTTTACCGGGGAGCTGTTTTTT. It translates to CASSTFTGELFF.

This sequence joins TRBV7-9 and TRBJ2-7, with 10 nucleotides matching TRBD1. Germline V lookup: CDR1 SEHNR, CDR2 FQNEAQ (reference sequence). The V segment lost 1 base and the J segment 5 bases; nucleotides outside the gene matches: 8. This CDR3 spans 16 amino acids. DNA for the CDR3: TGTGCCAGCAGCTTAGAAGGGACAGGGGCTGGAGACGAGCAGTACTTC. It yields the protein CASSLEGTGAGDEQYF.

V gene TRBV3-1 (or the pseudogene TRBV3-2) combines with J gene TRBJ1-1, with D unclear. The V end lost 7 bases, the J end lost 0 bases, and 9 bases lay between the germline ends. CDR3 length: 13 residues. Germline values: CDR1 LGHDT, CDR2 YNNKEL (reference sequence). The DNA for the CDR3 is TGTGCCAGCAACACTGGACTGAACACTGAAGCTTTCTTT. This translates into CASNTGLNTEAFF.

The chain is built from TRBV5-1 and TRBJ2-7; TRBD2 matches 12 bases. CDR1 and CDR2 (germline): SGHRS, YFSETQ. The trim removed 5 bases at V and 0 bases at J, leaving 9 bases unmatched. The CDR3 is 17 amino acids. This CDR3 is CASSFRTSGAYSYEQYF. The CDR3 nucleotides read TGCGCCAGCAGTTTTCGGACTAGCGGGGCTTACTCCTACGAGCAGTACTTC.

V gene TRBV12-5 combines with J gene TRBJ2-7; TRBD2 matches at 11 bases. The CDR3 extends over 16 amino acids. V gave up 0 bases and J gave up 4 bases; unmatched junction bases: 5. Germline V gene lookup returns CDR1 LGHNT and CDR2 FRNRAP. The CDR3 bases are TGTGCTAGTGGTTTGGTCCTAGCGGGAGGTATGTACGAGCAGTACTTC. This sequence encodes CASGLVLAGGMYEQYF. Full variable domain (remainder filled in from reference TRBV12-5 and TRBJ2-7): DARVTQTPRHKVTEMGQEVTMRCQPILGHNTVFWYRQTMMQGLELLAYFRNRAPLDDSGMPKDRFSAEMPDATLATLKIQPSEPRDSAVYFCASGLVLAGGMYEQYFGPGTRLTVT.

The chain is built from TRBV2 and TRBJ2-1; D uncertain. The V gene lost 2 bases and the J gene lost 5 bases, with 7 bases spanning the gap. In germline, CDR1 is SNHLY, CDR2 FYNNEI. The CDR3 runs 13 residues. The CDR3 spells CASSERKNNEQFF. In nucleotides, the CDR3 is TGTGCCAGCAGTGAAAGGAAGAACAATGAGCAGTTCTTC.

This clone was recorded many times. The chain employs TRBV6-1 and TRBJ2-1, with D perhaps being TRBD1 or TRBD2 (5 bases each). This CDR3 region has 17 residues. Germline lookup yields CDR1 MNHNS and CDR2 SASEGT. With 0 bases removed from V and 2 bases from J, the gap between germline ends came to 14 bases. The CDR3 DNA reads as TGTGCCAGCAGTGAAGCGTGGGACGCTTTACCCTACAATGAGCAGTTCTTC. Translation gives CASSEAWDALPYNEQFF.

J is TRBJ2-2 and V is TRBV6-5, with 9 bases that match TRBD2. Germline CDR1 and CDR2: MNHEY and SVGAGI. This CDR3 contains 14 residues. V was clipped by 3 bases and J by 4 bases; unmatched bases: 0. CDR3 coding DNA: TGTGCCAGCAGTTATAGCGGGAGCACCGGGGAGCTGTTTTTT. This sequence encodes CASSYSGSTGELFF.

The chain has TRBV29-1 and TRBJ1-4; D gene ambiguous. Germline CDR1 reads SQVTM; CDR2 reads ANQGSEA. The CDR3 is made up of 11 amino acids. V lost 4 bases and J 6 bases, leaving 6 bases between the germline ends. Here the CDR3 reads CSVAGHEKLFF. CDR3 nucleotide sequence: TGCAGCGTTGCTGGCCATGAAAAACTGTTTTTT.

This rearrangement joins TRBV6-2 or TRBV6-3 to TRBJ1-6; D gene ambiguous. CDR3 length: 13 residues. Trimming shortened V by 6 bases and J by 6 bases, and 9 bases separated the two germline ends. From germline, CDR1 is MNHEY and CDR2 SVGEGT. The CDR3 spells CASSFISNSPLHF. CDR3 DNA: TGTGCCAGCAGCTTTATATCTAATTCACCCCTCCACTTT.

The chain recombines TRBV18 with TRBJ2-7; D is unresolved. The germline V gene encodes CDR1 KGHSH and CDR2 LQKENI. Trimming took 2 bases from V and 2 from J, leaving 7 bases between them. The CDR3 spans 13 residues. CDR3 nucleotides: TGTGCCAGCTCACCAGAGGTTACCTACGAGCAGTACTTC. Its translation is CASSPEVTYEQYF.